One and the same sample provided the 24 T cell receptor beta chains below, sequenced in a study of blood T cell repertoires in COVID-19. Profiling relied on immunoSEQ multiplex PCR, and the TCRdb table lists in-frame clones only, not all of them. Of approximately 150,000 clones listed, about 81% are singletons. Sequencing was done on a sample of peripheral blood. The receptors stem from a human donor in a cohort sampled during active COVID-19.

The chain links TRBV19 to TRBJ2-2, with D possibly being TRBD1 (5 bases). CDR1 and CDR2 (germline): LNHDA, SQIVND (reference sequence). The CDR3 contains 14 residues. V was clipped by 4 bases and J by 7 bases, with 13 bases between them. In DNA form, the CDR3 reads TGTGCCAGTAGTACACCCCAGGGTCACGGGGAGCTGTTTTTT. Its translation: CASSTPQGHGELFF.

The chain's CDR3 is CASSPTGRNSPLHF. DNA of the CDR3: TGTGCCAGCTCACCGACAGGGAGAAATTCACCCCTCCACTTT. The chain combines TRBV18 with TRBJ1-6; 7 bases line up with TRBD1. The CDR3 runs 14 residues. Trimming at V came to 3 bases and at J to 7 bases, leaving 3 bases not matched to a gene. Germline CDR1 reads KGHSH; CDR2 reads LQKENI.

This clone was seen only a few times. J is TRBJ1-1 and V is TRBV25-1; D perhaps matches TRBD1 (5 bases). The length of the CDR3 is 13 residues. Trimming pared 6 bases from V and 4 bases from J, leaving 12 bases between. Germline V gene data show CDR1 as MGHDK and CDR2 as SYGVNS. The CDR3 DNA follows: TGTGCCAGCAGCCGGACGGGGGGCACTGAAGCTTTCTTT. It yields the protein CASSRTGGTEAFF.

This clone was detected once. The chain recombines TRBV10-3 with TRBJ1-1; the D is unclear. V lost 0 bases and J lost 1, with 9 bases in between. Germline CDR1 ENHRY, CDR2 SYGVKD. The CDR3 is 15 residues long. CDR3 sequence: CAISESQEANTEAFF. The CDR3 DNA sequence: TGTGCCATCAGTGAGTCGCAGGAGGCGAACACTGAAGCTTTCTTT.

This chain connects TRBV6-2 or TRBV6-3 to TRBJ2-7, with D possibly matching TRBD1 (6 bases). Germline V gene data show CDR1 as MNHEY and CDR2 as SVGEGT. CDR3 size: 15 residues. The V end was cut by 5 bases, the J end by 2 bases, with 16 bases between. CDR3 sequence: CASSQDRKRTYEQYF. The CDR3 DNA is TGTGCCAGCAGTCAAGACAGGAAAAGAACCTACGAGCAGTACTTC.

This chain uses TRBV5-6 with TRBJ2-5, with a weak D call TRBD1 (6 bases). Germline CDR1 and CDR2: SGHDT and YYEEEE. The CDR3 is 15 residues long. The germline V and J ends were trimmed by 1 base and 1 base, with 11 bases remaining between them. CDR3 region: CASSLWTQGQETQYF. The CDR3 bases are TGTGCCAGCAGCTTGTGGACACAGGGCCAAGAGACCCAGTACTTC.

This chain connects TRBV28 to TRBJ1-6; no reliable D call. Germline assignment: CDR1 MDHEN and CDR2 SYDVKM. V shed 5 bases and J shed 2 bases, with 13 bases lying between them. This CDR3 has 16 residues. CDR3 amino acids: CASSGDHSTYNSPLHF. The DNA of the CDR3 is TGTGCCAGCAGTGGAGACCACTCCACCTATAATTCACCCCTCCACTTT.

The chain links TRBV3-1 (or the pseudogene TRBV3-2) to TRBJ1-2; D perhaps matches TRBD1 (6 bases). Germline V lookup: CDR1 LGHDT, CDR2 YNNKEL (reference sequence). V was trimmed by 0 bases and J by 8 bases, leaving 16 bases between them. The CDR3 totals 15 residues. This chain's CDR3 is CASSQEGGRGWGYTF. CDR3 nucleotides: TGTGCCAGCAGCCAAGAAGGTGGCAGGGGTTGGGGCTACACCTTC.

V gene TRBV19 combines with J gene TRBJ1-3; D is unresolved. The V gene's germline CDR1 is LNHDA and CDR2 SQIVND (reference sequence). V was clipped by 5 bases and J by 2 bases, with 7 bases between them. This CDR3 is built from 13 residues. The CDR3 DNA reads TGTGCCAGTAGTCCTACCCCTGGAAACACCATATATTTT. The encoded protein is CASSPTPGNTIYF.

This chain uses TRBV13 with TRBJ2-7; D ambiguous. Germline V gene data show CDR1 as PRHDT and CDR2 as FYEKMQ (reference sequence). CDR3 length: 11 residues. V lost 2 bases and J 5 bases, leaving 4 bases between the germline ends. CDR3 amino acids: CASSLNNEQYF. The DNA of the CDR3 is TGTGCCAGCAGCTTAAATAACGAGCAGTACTTC. The full variable domain, in which reference TRBV13 and TRBJ2-7 provide the parts outside the CDR3, is AAGVIQSPRHLIKEKRETATLKCYPIPRHDTVYWYQQGPGQDPQFLISFYEKMQSDKGSIPDRFSAQQFSDYHSELNMSSLELGDSALYFCASSLNNEQYFGPGTRLTVT.

Turning to this clone: Other DNA sequences within the sample encode an identical CDR3. V is TRBV11-3 and J is TRBJ2-7; TRBD1 matches 11 bases. The CDR3 consists of 15 residues. The ends lost 5 bases at V and 0 bases at J; junction bases unmatched: 3. Germline V gene lookup returns CDR1 SGHNT and CDR2 YENEEA. The CDR3 DNA follows: TGTGCCAGCAGCCCCGGACAGGGGGCCTCCTACGAGCAGTACTTC. Its translation: CASSPGQGASYEQYF.

The chain recombines TRBV11-2 with TRBJ2-7; 13 bases line up with TRBD2. Germline CDR1 and CDR2: SGHAT and FQNNGV. V dropped 3 bases and J dropped 2; count of bases not matched to a gene: 4. CDR3 length equals 16 residues. CDR3 residues: CASSLGTSGKTYEQYF. The CDR3 nucleotides read TGTGCCAGCAGCTTGGGGACTAGCGGGAAGACCTACGAGCAGTACTTC.

This chain links TRBV6-2 or TRBV6-3 with TRBJ1-1; D is ambiguous. CDR1 and CDR2 (germline): MNHEY, SVGEGT. V lost 2 bases to trimming and J lost 10 bases, with 11 bases between them. The CDR3 covers 12 residues. CDR3 amino acids: CASSYGHPGAFF. The CDR3 coding sequence is TGTGCCAGCAGTTACGGGCACCCTGGAGCTTTCTTT.

This clone has only a few counts. The gene calls are TRBV19 and TRBJ2-3; 10 bases are shared with TRBD2. The CDR3 totals 18 residues. J was trimmed by 4 bases and V by 7 bases; bases with no gene match: 17. The germline gives CDR1 LNHDA, CDR2 SQIVND (reference sequence). This CDR3 is CASTTSRRASGGPDTQYF. CDR3 in DNA: TGTGCCAGTACCACATCACGCCGGGCTAGCGGGGGTCCAGATACGCAGTATTTT.

The V gene is TRBV12-3 or TRBV12-4, the J gene TRBJ1-2, with D unclear. The CDR3 covers 13 residues. V lost 5 bases and J 8 bases, leaving 15 bases between the germline ends. CDR3 sequence reads: CASSALTERGYTF. CDR3 DNA: TGTGCCAGCAGTGCCCTAACAGAACGGGGCTACACCTTC.

The V and J genes are TRBV27 and TRBJ2-3; possibly TRBD1 for D (5 bases). Deletions cut 3 bases from V and 11 bases from J, with 12 bases between. CDR3 length equals 12 residues. Germline V lookup: CDR1 MNHEY, CDR2 SMNVEV (reference sequence). As DNA, the CDR3 is TGTGCCAGCAGTTTCCCAGGGATGAAGCAGTATTTT. This sequence encodes CASSFPGMKQYF.

This chain joins TRBV6-1 and TRBJ1-5; D is unresolved. From germline, CDR1 is MNHNS and CDR2 SASEGT. V gave up 2 bases and J gave up 4 bases, with 6 bases separating them. The CDR3 totals 13 residues. The CDR3 DNA sequence: TGTGCCAGCAGTGAACGGAGAAATCAGCCCCAGCATTTT. It is translated as CASSERRNQPQHF.

In its sample, this clone was seen once. The rearrangement joins TRBV4-3 to TRBJ2-5; 8 bases align to TRBD2. CDR1 is LGHNA and CDR2 is YSLEER in the germline V gene. With V trimmed by 3 bases and J by 5 bases, 8 bases remained unmatched. The CDR3 is made up of 15 amino acids. This CDR3 is CASSQGSGESETQYF. For the CDR3, the DNA is TGCGCCAGCAGCCAGGGTAGCGGGGAGAGCGAGACCCAGTACTTC.

The J gene is TRBJ1-1, the V gene TRBV23-1; no firm D call. Being an ORF, TRBV23-1 has a function that is uncertain. Trimming took off 6 bases at V and 4 bases at J, with 6 bases between the two ends. The CDR3 spans 11 residues. CDR3 sequence: CASSCSTEAFF. For the CDR3, the DNA is TGCGCCAGCAGCTGTAGCACTGAAGCTTTCTTT.

V and J are TRBV7-9 and TRBJ2-3; 13 bases align to TRBD2. Germline V CDR1 and CDR2: SEHNR, FQNEAQ (reference sequence). The ends lost 11 bases at V and 6 bases at J; junction bases unmatched: 5. The CDR3 extends over 13 amino acids. The CDR3 DNA reads as TGTGCCGGGTCGACTAGCGGGAGGGATACGCAGTATTTT. Residues: CAGSTSGRDTQYF.

The chain carries TRBV2 and TRBJ2-7; 8 positions agree with TRBD1. The CDR3 sequence is 14 residues long. The germline V gene encodes CDR1 SNHLY and CDR2 FYNNEI. V shed 4 bases, J shed 7 bases, and the junction held 9 bases outside the gene matches. As DNA, the CDR3 is TGTGCCAGCAGTGGAAGGGGACAGGTCGGAGAGCAGTACTTC. Translation gives CASSGRGQVGEQYF.

The V call is TRBV28, the J call TRBJ2-5, with TRBD1 matching 8 bases. V lost 10 bases and J lost 2; bases outside the gene matches: 12. Germline-derived CDR1 and CDR2 are MDHEN and SYDVKM. The length of the CDR3 is 15 residues. In nucleotides, the CDR3 is TGTGCCATCCAGGGGGCGGGGACGTCACAAGAGACCCAGTACTTC. Translating gives CAIQGAGTSQETQYF. Drawing the rest from reference TRBV28 and TRBJ2-5, the complete variable domain is DVKVTQSSRYLVKRTGEKVFLECVQDMDHENMFWYRQDPGLGLRLIYFSYDVKMKEKGDIPEGYSVSREKKERFSLILESASTNQTSMYLCAIQGAGTSQETQYFGPGTRLLVL.

This clone appeared a few times. This rearrangement joins TRBV6-5 to TRBJ1-1; TRBD1 matches at 8 bases. Germline V gene lookup returns CDR1 MNHEY and CDR2 SVGAGI. The ends lost 4 bases at V and 1 base at J; junction bases unmatched: 2. This CDR3 has 14 amino acids. For the CDR3, the DNA is TGTGCCAGCAGTTCCAGGGGGCGGAACACTGAAGCTTTCTTT. This sequence encodes CASSSRGRNTEAFF.

Comments on this clone: A much larger clone differs from this one at a single base, so this may be a read error. This chain links TRBV7-9 with TRBJ2-7; 10 nucleotides align to TRBD1. V was clipped by 6 bases and J by 7 bases; unmatched bases: 3. This CDR3 has 12 amino acids. In germline, CDR1 is SEHNR, CDR2 FQNEAQ (reference sequence). The CDR3 region is CASRWTGGEQYF. Here the CDR3 DNA reads TGTGCCAGCAGATGGACAGGGGGTGAGCAGTACTTC.